What follows are 29 T cell receptor beta chains derived from one specimen sequenced in a study of T cell clonality in common variable immunodeficiency. Repertoires were generated with immunoSEQ multiplex PCR, while TCRdb's copy carries only in-frame clones and drops some. Reported are tens of thousands of clones, none seen only once; the ten largest carry around 2.7%. The specimen was peripheral blood mononuclear cells. The receptors stem from a person aged 18 to 75 in good health.

On this clone: The missing CDR3 end, 3 residues past where the read stops, is filled in from the germline J gene. This chain uses TRBV30 with TRBJ2-3, with TRBD2 matching 12 bases. CDR1 is GTSNPN and CDR2 is SVGIG in the germline V gene (reference sequence). V lost 5 bases and J lost 7; bases outside the gene matches: 10. This CDR3 comprises 15 residues. CDR3: CAWVGLAGGPNTQYF. Partial CDR3 DNA: TGTGCCTGGGTCGGGCTAGCGGGAGGGCCAAATACG. The variable domain in full, with the rest retrieved from reference TRBV30 and TRBJ2-3, is SQTIHQWPATLVQPVGSPLSLECTVEGTSNPNLYWYRQAAGRGLQLLFYSVGIGQISSEVPQNLSASRPQDRQFILSSKKLLLSDSGFYLCAWVGLAGGPNTQYFGPGTRLTVL.

This clone was observed many times. The read ends 3 residues shy of where the CDR3 ends; the end is completed using the germline J gene. Other DNA sequences of this sample code for an identical CDR3. V is TRBV5-5 and J is TRBJ1-1; no firm D call. Germline V lookup: CDR1 SGHKS, CDR2 YYEKEE (reference sequence). Deletions cut 1 base from V and 5 bases from J, with 9 bases between. The CDR3 is made up of 13 amino acids. The CDR3 sequence: CASSLKVRTEAFF. The covered CDR3 bases are TGTGCCAGCAGCTTGAAGGTGAGGACTGAA.

A note on this clone: With the read ending 3 residues before the CDR3 end, the germline J gene is used to fill in that end. J is TRBJ2-2 and V is TRBV7-6; 10 bases line up with TRBD1. Germline loops: CDR1 SGHVS, CDR2 FNYEAQ. There are 16 residues in the CDR3. Trimming took 5 bases from V and 4 from J; bases not matched to a gene: 7. The chain's CDR3 is CASSPTGGAGTGELFF. CDR3 DNA (partial): TGTGCCAGCAGCCCGACAGGGGGCGCCGGCACCGGGGAG.

This clone was recorded many times. The chain's CDR3 is CASSLGPSAGIHEQYF. Incomplete CDR3 DNA: TGTGCCAGCAGCTTAGGTCCCTCAGCGGGAATACACGAG. The V and J genes are TRBV7-8 and TRBJ2-7; 7 nucleotides agree with TRBD2. With the read ending 3 residues before the CDR3 end, the germline J gene is used to fill in that end. V was clipped by 1 base and J by 5 bases; unmatched bases: 11. Per germline, CDR1 SGHVS and CDR2 FQNEAQ. The CDR3 is made up of 16 amino acids.

In this sample, this clone turned up many times. The DNA ends 3 residues before the CDR3 does, and the rest of the CDR3 is filled in from the germline J gene. J is TRBJ2-5 and V is TRBV5-1, with TRBD2 identical over 14 bases. The CDR3 covers 16 residues. Losses at the gene ends were 0 bases for V and 5 bases for J; bases not matched to a gene: 3. Germline loops: CDR1 SGHRS, CDR2 YFSETQ. CDR3 DNA (partial): TGCGCCAGCAGCTTGGATAGACTAGCGGGAGGGGAGACC. This encodes CASSLDRLAGGET. The full CDR3 protein reads CASSLDRLAGGETQYF.

With respect to this clone: The CDR3 end falls 3 residues outside the read, so it is completed with the germline J gene. The chain combines TRBV19 with TRBJ2-4, with D perhaps matching TRBD1 (6 bases). Germline V gene lookup returns CDR1 LNHDA and CDR2 SQIVND (reference sequence). CDR3 length: 14 amino acids. The sequenced CDR3 bases are TGTGCCAGTAGGTCAGGGGCTTCTAACTATGGT. Protein sequence: CASRSGASNYG. The complete CDR3 reads CASRSGASNYGQYF.

This clone has ten or more counts. The read stops 3 residues short of the end of the CDR3; the missing end is completed from the germline J gene. The V call is TRBV6-2 or TRBV6-3, the J call TRBJ2-2, with 7 bases aligning to TRBD2. This CDR3 has 13 residues. Unmatched junction bases numbered 4, after V lost 6 bases and J lost 6 bases. Germline V gene sequence: CDR1 MNHEY, CDR2 SVGEGT. The CDR3 loop is CASRPTSAGELFF. The sequenced part of the CDR3 DNA is TGTGCCAGCAGACCCACTAGCGCCGGGGAG.

As concerns this clone: The CDR3 goes on 3 residues after the read ends, and that part is filled in from the germline J gene. V usage is TRBV2 and J usage is TRBJ2-3; tentative D call: TRBD1 (6 bases). Germline V gene data show CDR1 as SNHLY and CDR2 as FYNNEI. V was pared by 5 bases and J by 1 base, with 16 bases between. There are 16 residues in the CDR3. CDR3 DNA (partial): TGTGCCAGCAGTTACCTCAGGGGCCTGGGCACAGATACG. This encodes CASSYLRGLGTDT. The CDR3 as a whole reads CASSYLRGLGTDTQYF.

This clone was seen repeatedly, ten times or more. The read stops 3 residues short of the end of the CDR3; the missing end is completed from the germline J gene. The V call is TRBV20-1, the J call TRBJ2-1; TRBD2 matches at 10 bases. The CDR3 spans 17 residues. CDR1 is DFQATT, CDR2 SNEGSKA, per germline (reference sequence). The junction had 9 bases not matched to a gene; V was cut back by 4 bases and J by 0 bases. CDR3 residues: CSAKKRLAGYSYNEQFF. CDR3 DNA (partial): TGCAGTGCTAAGAAAAGACTAGCGGGCTACTCCTACAATGAG.

This clone has a handful of counts. The read terminates 3 residues ahead of where the CDR3 ends, so the germline J gene completes it. The V and J genes are TRBV7-2 and TRBJ1-2; unclear D gene. Germline CDR1 reads SGHTA; CDR2 reads FQGNSA. CDR3 length equals 14 residues. CDR3 DNA (partial): TGTGCCAGCAGCTTAGATCCGAACACAGATACG. It specifies CASSLDPNTDT. The entire CDR3 is CASSLDPNTDTYTF.

This clone was counted at least ten times. Read sequence stops 3 residues before the CDR3 end, and the germline J gene provides the missing end. The chain combines TRBV18 with TRBJ1-2; TRBD1 matches at 7 bases. Germline values: CDR1 KGHSH, CDR2 LQKENI. The junction had 5 bases not matched to a gene; V was cut back by 3 bases and J by 4 bases. The CDR3 covers 14 residues. The sequenced part of the CDR3 DNA is TGTGCCAGCTCACCTGCGGGACAGATCTATGGC. Protein: CASSPAGQIYG. The whole CDR3 sequence reads CASSPAGQIYGYTF.

This clone was observed at least ten times. The read ends 3 residues before the CDR3 terminus; that terminus is restored from the germline J gene. The V call is TRBV29-1, the J call TRBJ2-1, with TRBD1 as a possible D gene (6 bases). Germline V gives CDR1 SQVTM, CDR2 ANQGSEA. The CDR3 is 13 amino acids. V was clipped by 7 bases and J by 1 base, with 11 bases between them. CDR3 region: CSDARGSYNEQFF. Partial CDR3 DNA: TGCAGCGACGCCAGGGGATCCTACAATGAG.

This clone was seen ten or more times. The DNA read from the CDR3 is TGTGCCAGCAGCTCAAGCGGGAGTCTCTCCTACGAG. This encodes CASSSSGSLSYE. The entire CDR3 protein is CASSSSGSLSYEQYF. The rearrangement uses TRBV7-8 and TRBJ2-7; 8 bases are shared with TRBD2. The CDR3 end is not reached by the read, which stops 3 residues before it; the germline J gene fills it in. After removal of 4 bases from V and 0 bases from J, the junction contained 5 bases not matched to a gene. Per the germline V gene, CDR1 is SGHVS and CDR2 is FQNEAQ. This CDR3 is built from 15 residues.

This clone was seen at least ten times. The CDR3 goes on 3 residues after the read ends, and that part is filled in from the germline J gene. V is TRBV19 and J is TRBJ1-1; no firm D call. Per the germline V gene, CDR1 is LNHDA and CDR2 is SQIVND (reference sequence). The CDR3 runs 11 residues. V shed 3 bases and J shed 6 bases, with 5 bases lying between them. The part of the CDR3 DNA that was read is TGTGCCAGTAGTATTAGATCTGAA. This codes for CASSIRSE. The complete CDR3 protein is CASSIRSEAFF.

Comment on this clone: One end of the junction is discordant with germline, which a read error may explain. With the read ending 3 residues before the CDR3 end, the germline J gene is used to fill in that end. Other DNA sequences in the sample encode the same CDR3. The chain is built from TRBV2 and TRBJ1-3; 10 bases fit TRBD1. The CDR3 runs 15 residues. The V gene's germline CDR1 is SNHLY and CDR2 FYNNEI. The part of the CDR3 DNA that was read is TGTGCCAGCATTCCCGGGACAGGGGTAATAAACACA. Translated, it gives CASIPGTGVINT. The entire CDR3 reads CASIPGTGVINTIYF.

This clone came up many times. The read is 3 residues too short to cover the CDR3 end, so that end is filled in from the germline J gene. The rearrangement uses TRBV30 and TRBJ1-5, with D possibly TRBD1 on 6 matching bases. Trimming stripped 2 bases from V and 0 bases from J, with 20 bases between. The CDR3 totals 18 residues. The germline CDR1 and CDR2 sequences are GTSNPN and SVGIG (reference sequence). The sequenced CDR3 bases are TGTGCCTGGAGTTACGACAGGTCTACCGTTCATAGCAATCAGCCC. Protein: CAWSYDRSTVHSNQP. The entire CDR3 reads CAWSYDRSTVHSNQPQHF.

Worth noting for this clone: The read terminates 3 residues before the CDR3 end, so the remaining end is supplied by the germline J gene. This chain joins TRBV5-1 and TRBJ1-4; 7 positions match TRBD1. CDR1 SGHRS and CDR2 YFSETQ come from the germline V gene. The CDR3 sequence is 14 residues long. CDR3 sequence reads: CASSLVDRNSPLFF. The CDR3 DNA, read in part, is TGCGCCAGCAGCTTGGTGGACAGGAATTCACCA.

In its sample, this clone was seen many times. Read sequence stops 3 residues before the CDR3 end, and the germline J gene provides the missing end. The chain recombines TRBV5-1 with TRBJ2-7, with 8 positions matching TRBD1. The CDR3 consists of 14 residues. Germline V gene data show CDR1 as SGHRS and CDR2 as YFSETQ. V lost 0 bases and J lost 5; bases outside the gene matches: 4. CDR3 loop: CASSLGGQVNEQYF. The covered CDR3 bases are TGCGCCAGCAGCTTGGGGGGACAGGTTAACGAG.

In this sample, this clone turned up a few times. The missing CDR3 end, 3 residues past where the read stops, is filled in from the germline J gene. The J gene is TRBJ2-2, the V gene TRBV2, with 11 bases that match TRBD2. There are 18 residues in the CDR3. The trim removed 3 bases at V and 5 bases at J, leaving 11 bases unmatched. Germline CDR1 SNHLY, CDR2 FYNNEI. The covered CDR3 bases are TGTGCCAGCAGTGATCCCCAACTAGCGGGAGTTCGGACCGGGGAG. This codes for CASSDPQLAGVRTGE. The full CDR3 reads CASSDPQLAGVRTGELFF.

This clone was detected only a few times. The read comes to an end 3 residues before the CDR3 does, leaving the germline J gene to fill in the end. The V call is TRBV11-1, the J call TRBJ2-1; 7 nucleotides agree with TRBD1. The J segment lost 9 bases and the V segment lost 5 bases, leaving 7 bases of the junction unmatched. Germline lookup yields CDR1 SGHAT and CDR2 FQDESV (reference sequence). This CDR3 has 13 residues. CDR3 bases read: TGTGCCAGCAGCCGTGACAGGGCGGGTGAG. Its translation: CASSRDRAGE. The whole CDR3 protein reads CASSRDRAGEQFF.

This clone was counted ten times or more. The read terminates 3 residues before the CDR3 end, so the remaining end is supplied by the germline J gene. This rearrangement joins TRBV2 to TRBJ2-3, with D perhaps TRBD1 (6 bases). Trimming took 6 bases from V and 6 from J, leaving 10 bases between them. This CDR3 contains 12 residues. The germline V gene has CDR1 SNHLY and CDR2 FYNNEI. The CDR3 loop is CASSSQGDTQYF. The CDR3 DNA, read in part, is TGTGCCAGCAGCAGTCAGGGGGATACG.

This clone was seen only a few times. The missing CDR3 end, 3 residues past where the read stops, is filled in from the germline J gene. The chain has TRBV11-3 and TRBJ2-1; no clear D. CDR1 SGHNT and CDR2 YENEEA come from the germline V gene. This CDR3 spans 13 amino acids. Trimming removed 1 base from V and 4 bases from J, with 5 bases in between. The CDR3 bases that were read are TGTGCCAGCAGCTTAGGCGAGTACAATGAG. Amino acid sequence: CASSLGEYNE. The CDR3, in full, reads CASSLGEYNEQFF.

This clone was seen a few times. The read ends 3 residues before the CDR3 terminus; that terminus is restored from the germline J gene. V usage is TRBV7-9 and J usage is TRBJ1-2; D not certain. This CDR3 is 13 amino acids long. Germline CDR1 is SEHNR and CDR2 is FQNEAQ (reference sequence). The CDR3 bases that were read are TGTGCCAGCAGCTTAATGTATCCCTACGAC. Its translation is CASSLMYPYD. The CDR3 reads in full as CASSLMYPYDYTF. The whole variable domain, remainder taken from reference TRBV7-9 and TRBJ1-2, is DTGVSQNPRHKITKRGQNVTFRCDPISEHNRLYWYRQTLGQGPEFLTYFQNEAQLEKSRLLSDRFSAERPKGSFSTLEIQRTEQGDSAMYLCASSLMYPYDYTFGSGTRLTVV.

This clone was seen ten or more times. The read comes to an end 3 residues before the CDR3 does, leaving the germline J gene to fill in the end. The chain joins TRBV20-1 to TRBJ1-4; possible D gene TRBD1, 6 bases. Germline loops: CDR1 DFQATT, CDR2 SNEGSKA (reference sequence). The CDR3 has 12 residues. The CDR3: CSAENRAHQLFF. The CDR3 bases that were read are TGCAGTGCCGAGAACAGGGCGCACCAA.

Many counts were recorded for this clone. The CDR3 DNA, read in part, is TGCAGTGCTAGAGATGGGAGCGGGATCAATGAG. It encodes CSARDGSGINE. The whole CDR3 protein is CSARDGSGINEQFF. This sequence joins TRBV20-1 and TRBJ2-1, with 7 bases identical to TRBD2. The CDR3 end lies 3 residues beyond the end of the read and is filled in from the germline J gene. This CDR3 is built from 14 residues. V lost 0 bases to trimming and J lost 6 bases; unmatched junction nucleotides: 5. Germline lookup yields CDR1 DFQATT and CDR2 SNEGSKA (reference sequence).

This clone has a count of ten or more. The read stops 3 residues short of the end of the CDR3; the missing end is completed from the germline J gene. This chain links TRBV18 with TRBJ2-5; TRBD2 aligns across 8 bases. Germline CDR1 KGHSH, CDR2 LQKENI. CDR3 length: 17 residues. Trimming cost V 1 base and J 3 bases; bases outside gene matches: 10. The CDR3 bases that were read are TGTGCCAGCTCACCACAGGAATTAGCGGGATTGGAAGAGACC. It specifies CASSPQELAGLEET. The CDR3 as a whole reads CASSPQELAGLEETQYF.

This clone was picked up many times. The read comes to an end 3 residues before the CDR3 does, leaving the germline J gene to fill in the end. The rearrangement uses TRBV20-1 and TRBJ1-5; no reliable D call. The ends were cut back, 2 bases at V and 1 base at J, with 9 bases in the middle. The V gene's germline CDR1 is DFQATT and CDR2 SNEGSKA (reference sequence). This CDR3 region has 14 residues. This chain's CDR3 is CSARTPGSNQPQHF. The CDR3 DNA, read in part, is TGCAGTGCTAGAACCCCCGGGAGCAATCAGCCC.

This clone has at least ten counts. The read halts 3 residues ahead of the CDR3 end, with the missing end drawn from the germline J gene. The V gene is TRBV20-1, the J gene TRBJ2-7, with 9 positions matching TRBD1. Losses at the gene ends were 1 base for V and 3 bases for J; bases not matched to a gene: 7. Germline CDR1 reads DFQATT; CDR2 reads SNEGSKA (reference sequence). The CDR3 is 15 amino acids. CDR3 loop: CSARVPGTGNYEQYF. CDR3 DNA (partial): TGCAGTGCTAGAGTTCCCGGGACAGGGAACTACGAG.

Many counts were recorded for this clone. Read coverage stops 3 residues before the CDR3 terminus; the germline J gene supplies the remainder. The chain has TRBV19 and TRBJ2-7, with a tentative D call TRBD1 (5 bases). Looked up from germline, CDR1 is LNHDA and CDR2 is SQIVND (reference sequence). This CDR3 contains 13 residues. The ends were cut back, 4 bases at V and 4 bases at J, with 11 bases in the middle. CDR3 residues: CASSTTRGYEQYF. CDR3 DNA, as far as it was read: TGTGCCAGTAGTACAACAAGGGGATACGAG.